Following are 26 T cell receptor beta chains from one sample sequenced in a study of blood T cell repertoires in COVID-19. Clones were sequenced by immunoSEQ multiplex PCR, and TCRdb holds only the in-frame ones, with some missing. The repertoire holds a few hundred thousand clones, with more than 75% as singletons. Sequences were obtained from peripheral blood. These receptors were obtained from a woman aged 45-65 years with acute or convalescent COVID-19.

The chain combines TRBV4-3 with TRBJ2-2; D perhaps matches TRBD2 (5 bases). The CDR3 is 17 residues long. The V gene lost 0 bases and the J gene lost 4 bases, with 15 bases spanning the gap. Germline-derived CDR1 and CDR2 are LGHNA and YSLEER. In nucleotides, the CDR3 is TGCGCCAGCAGCCAAGATCTCGCCATTGAGGGCACCGGGGAGCTGTTTTTT. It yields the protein CASSQDLAIEGTGELFF.

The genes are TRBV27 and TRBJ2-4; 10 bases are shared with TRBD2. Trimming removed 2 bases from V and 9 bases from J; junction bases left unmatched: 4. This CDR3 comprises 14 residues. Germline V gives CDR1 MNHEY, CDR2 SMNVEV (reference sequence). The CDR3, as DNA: TGTGCCAGCAGTTTACTAGCGGGAGCCGTCATTCAGTACTTC. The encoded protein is CASSLLAGAVIQYF.

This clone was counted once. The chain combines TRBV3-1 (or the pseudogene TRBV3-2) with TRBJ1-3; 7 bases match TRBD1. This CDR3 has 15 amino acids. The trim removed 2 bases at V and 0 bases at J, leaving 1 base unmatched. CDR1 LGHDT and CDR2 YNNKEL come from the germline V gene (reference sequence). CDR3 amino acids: CASSQWDSSGNTIYF. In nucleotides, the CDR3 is TGTGCCAGCAGCCAATGGGACAGCTCTGGAAACACCATATATTTT.

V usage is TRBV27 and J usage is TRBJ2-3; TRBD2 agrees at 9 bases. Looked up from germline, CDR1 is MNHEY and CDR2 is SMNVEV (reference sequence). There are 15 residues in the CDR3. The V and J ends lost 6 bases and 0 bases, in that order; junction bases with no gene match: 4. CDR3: CASRSSGTSTDTQYF. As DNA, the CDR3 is TGTGCCAGCAGGTCTAGCGGGACTAGCACAGATACGCAGTATTTT.

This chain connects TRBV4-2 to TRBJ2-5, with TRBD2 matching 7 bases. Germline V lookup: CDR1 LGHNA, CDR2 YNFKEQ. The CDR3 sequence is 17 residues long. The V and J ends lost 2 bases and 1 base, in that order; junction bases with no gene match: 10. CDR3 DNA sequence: TGTGCCAGCAGCCAAAATGCGGGGAGCGGGATCCAAGAGACCCAGTACTTC. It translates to CASSQNAGSGIQETQYF.

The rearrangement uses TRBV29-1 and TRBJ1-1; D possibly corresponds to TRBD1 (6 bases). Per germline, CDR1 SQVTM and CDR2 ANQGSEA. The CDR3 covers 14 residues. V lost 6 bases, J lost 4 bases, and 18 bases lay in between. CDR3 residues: CSVEGGGGGTEAFF. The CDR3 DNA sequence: TGCAGCGTCGAGGGGGGAGGGGGAGGCACTGAAGCTTTCTTT.

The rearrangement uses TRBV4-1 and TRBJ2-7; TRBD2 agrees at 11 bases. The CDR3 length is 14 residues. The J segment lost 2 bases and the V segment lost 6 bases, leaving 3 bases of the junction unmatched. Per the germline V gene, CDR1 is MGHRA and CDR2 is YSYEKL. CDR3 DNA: TGCGCCAGCAGTCTAGCGGGAGGCGCCTACGAGCAGTACTTC. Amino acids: CASSLAGGAYEQYF.

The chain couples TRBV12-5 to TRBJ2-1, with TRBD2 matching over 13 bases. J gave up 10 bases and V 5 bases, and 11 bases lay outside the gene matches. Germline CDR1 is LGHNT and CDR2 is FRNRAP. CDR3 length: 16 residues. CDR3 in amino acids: CASGILAGGSPGEQFF. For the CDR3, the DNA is TGTGCTAGTGGTATACTAGCGGGAGGGTCCCCAGGGGAGCAGTTCTTC. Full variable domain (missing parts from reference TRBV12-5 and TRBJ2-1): DARVTQTPRHKVTEMGQEVTMRCQPILGHNTVFWYRQTMMQGLELLAYFRNRAPLDDSGMPKDRFSAEMPDATLATLKIQPSEPRDSAVYFCASGILAGGSPGEQFFGPGTRLTVL.

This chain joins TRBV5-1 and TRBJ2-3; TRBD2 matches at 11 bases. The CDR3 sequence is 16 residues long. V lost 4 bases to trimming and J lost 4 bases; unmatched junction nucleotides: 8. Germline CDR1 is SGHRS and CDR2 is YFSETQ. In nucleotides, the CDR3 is TGCGCCAGCAGCGGACTAGCGGGTACGGGAGCAGATACGCAGTATTTT. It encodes CASSGLAGTGADTQYF.

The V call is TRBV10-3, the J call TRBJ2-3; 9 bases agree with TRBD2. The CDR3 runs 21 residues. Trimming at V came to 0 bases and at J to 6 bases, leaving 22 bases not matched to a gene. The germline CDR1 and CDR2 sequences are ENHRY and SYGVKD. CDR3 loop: CAISESGTSSGALVQSDTQYF. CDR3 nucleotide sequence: TGTGCCATCAGTGAGTCCGGGACTAGCTCGGGGGCCCTGGTTCAATCGGATACGCAGTATTTT.

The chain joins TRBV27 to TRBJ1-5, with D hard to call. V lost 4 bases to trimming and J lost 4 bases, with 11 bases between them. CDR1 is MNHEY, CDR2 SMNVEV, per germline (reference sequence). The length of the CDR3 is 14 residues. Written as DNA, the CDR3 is TGTGCCAGCAGTTATCTGGGGAGGAATCAGCCCCAGCATTTT. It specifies CASSYLGRNQPQHF.

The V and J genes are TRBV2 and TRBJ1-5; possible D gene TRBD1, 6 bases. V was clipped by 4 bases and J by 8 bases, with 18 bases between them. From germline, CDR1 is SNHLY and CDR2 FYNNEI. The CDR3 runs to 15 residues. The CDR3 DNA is TGTGCCAGCAGTGGAGAGTCAGGGGAGTTGGAGCCCCAGCATTTT. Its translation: CASSGESGELEPQHF.

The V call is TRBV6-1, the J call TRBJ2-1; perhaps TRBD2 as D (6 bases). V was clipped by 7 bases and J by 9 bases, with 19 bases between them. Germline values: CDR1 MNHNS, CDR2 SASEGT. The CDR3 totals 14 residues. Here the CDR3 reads CASMRSSGRGEQFF. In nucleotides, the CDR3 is TGTGCCAGCATGAGGTCGAGCGGGCGAGGTGAGCAGTTCTTC.

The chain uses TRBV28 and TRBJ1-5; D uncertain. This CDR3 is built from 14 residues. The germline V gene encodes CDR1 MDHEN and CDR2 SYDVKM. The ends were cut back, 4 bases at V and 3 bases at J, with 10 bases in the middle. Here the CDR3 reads CASSWRGANQPQHF. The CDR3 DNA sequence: TGTGCCAGCAGTTGGCGGGGAGCCAATCAGCCCCAGCATTTT.

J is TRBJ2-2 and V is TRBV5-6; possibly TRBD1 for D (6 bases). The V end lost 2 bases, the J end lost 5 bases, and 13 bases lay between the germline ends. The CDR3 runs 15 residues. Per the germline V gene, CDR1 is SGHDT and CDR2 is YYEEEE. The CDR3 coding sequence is TGTGCCAGCAGCTTCTGGACAGTTGTTACCGGGGAGCTGTTTTTT. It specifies CASSFWTVVTGELFF.

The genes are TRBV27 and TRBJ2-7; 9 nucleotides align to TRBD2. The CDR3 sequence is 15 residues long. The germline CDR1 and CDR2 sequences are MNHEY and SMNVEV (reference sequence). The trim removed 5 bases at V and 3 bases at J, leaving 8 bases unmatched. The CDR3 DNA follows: TGTGCCAGCAGTCCCACAGGTAGCGGGGGCTACGAGCAGTACTTC. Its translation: CASSPTGSGGYEQYF.

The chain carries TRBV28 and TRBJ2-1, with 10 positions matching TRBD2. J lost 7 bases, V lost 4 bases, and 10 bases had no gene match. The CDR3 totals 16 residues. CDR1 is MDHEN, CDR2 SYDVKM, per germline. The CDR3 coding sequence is TGTGCCAGCAGTTCCTCAGCGGGAGGGCCAGGGAATGAGCAGTTCTTC. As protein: CASSSSAGGPGNEQFF.

The chain's CDR3 is CASKESPSYEQYF. The CDR3 DNA follows: TGTGCCAGCAAAGAAAGTCCTAGCTACGAGCAGTACTTC. The V gene is TRBV2, the J gene TRBJ2-7, with D uncertain. The CDR3 extends over 13 amino acids. Germline CDR1 and CDR2: SNHLY and FYNNEI. The V gene lost 7 bases and the J gene lost 3 bases, with 13 bases spanning the gap.

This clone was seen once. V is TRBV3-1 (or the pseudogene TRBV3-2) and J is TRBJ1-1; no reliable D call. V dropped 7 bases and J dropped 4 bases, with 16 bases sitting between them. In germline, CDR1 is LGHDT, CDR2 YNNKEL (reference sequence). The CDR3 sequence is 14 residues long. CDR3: CASTLTSQATEAFF. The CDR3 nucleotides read TGTGCCAGCACCTTGACCTCCCAGGCCACTGAAGCTTTCTTT.

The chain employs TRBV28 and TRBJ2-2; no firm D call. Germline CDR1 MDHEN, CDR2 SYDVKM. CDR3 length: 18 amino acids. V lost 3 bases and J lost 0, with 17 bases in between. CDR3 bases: TGTGCCAGCAGTTTTTCTTACGGGTCCGACGCGAACACCGGGGAGCTGTTTTTT. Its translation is CASSFSYGSDANTGELFF.

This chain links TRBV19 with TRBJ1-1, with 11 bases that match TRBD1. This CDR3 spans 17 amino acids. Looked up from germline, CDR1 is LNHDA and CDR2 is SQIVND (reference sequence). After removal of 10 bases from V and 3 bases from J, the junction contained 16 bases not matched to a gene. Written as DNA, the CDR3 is TGTGCCACGGGCCGTAGGACAGGGGGCGCCAGGGACACTGAAGCTTTCTTT. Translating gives CATGRRTGGARDTEAFF.

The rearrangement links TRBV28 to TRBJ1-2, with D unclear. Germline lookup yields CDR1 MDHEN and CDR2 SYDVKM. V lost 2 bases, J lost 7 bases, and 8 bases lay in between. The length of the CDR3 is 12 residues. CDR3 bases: TGTGCCAGCAGTTTACAGTCGGGTGGCTACACCTTC. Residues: CASSLQSGGYTF.

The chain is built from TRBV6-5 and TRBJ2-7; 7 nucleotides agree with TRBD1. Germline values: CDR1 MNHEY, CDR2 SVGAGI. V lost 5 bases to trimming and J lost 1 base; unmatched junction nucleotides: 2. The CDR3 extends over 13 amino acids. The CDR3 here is CASSPGQSYEQYF. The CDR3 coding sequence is TGTGCCAGCAGTCCGGGACAGTCCTACGAGCAGTACTTC.

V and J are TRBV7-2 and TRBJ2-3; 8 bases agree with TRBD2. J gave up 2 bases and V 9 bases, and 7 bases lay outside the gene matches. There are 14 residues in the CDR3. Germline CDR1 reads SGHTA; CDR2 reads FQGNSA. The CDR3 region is CARAGDGNTDTQYF. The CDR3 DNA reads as TGTGCCAGAGCGGGAGATGGGAACACAGATACGCAGTATTTT.

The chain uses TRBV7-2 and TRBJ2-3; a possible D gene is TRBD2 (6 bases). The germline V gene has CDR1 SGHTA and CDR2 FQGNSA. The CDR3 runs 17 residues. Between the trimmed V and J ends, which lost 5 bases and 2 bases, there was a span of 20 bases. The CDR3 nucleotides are TGTGCCAGCAGCAAACGCCGGGACTTCGGTAACACAGATACGCAGTATTTT. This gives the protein CASSKRRDFGNTDTQYF.

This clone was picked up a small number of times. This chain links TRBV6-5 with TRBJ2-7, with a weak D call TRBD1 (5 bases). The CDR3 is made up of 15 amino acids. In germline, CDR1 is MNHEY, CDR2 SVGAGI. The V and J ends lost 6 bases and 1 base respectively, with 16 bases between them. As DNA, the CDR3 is TGTGCCAGCAGGTTTCTCTTAGGGGCTTCCTACGAGCAGTACTTC. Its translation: CASRFLLGASYEQYF.